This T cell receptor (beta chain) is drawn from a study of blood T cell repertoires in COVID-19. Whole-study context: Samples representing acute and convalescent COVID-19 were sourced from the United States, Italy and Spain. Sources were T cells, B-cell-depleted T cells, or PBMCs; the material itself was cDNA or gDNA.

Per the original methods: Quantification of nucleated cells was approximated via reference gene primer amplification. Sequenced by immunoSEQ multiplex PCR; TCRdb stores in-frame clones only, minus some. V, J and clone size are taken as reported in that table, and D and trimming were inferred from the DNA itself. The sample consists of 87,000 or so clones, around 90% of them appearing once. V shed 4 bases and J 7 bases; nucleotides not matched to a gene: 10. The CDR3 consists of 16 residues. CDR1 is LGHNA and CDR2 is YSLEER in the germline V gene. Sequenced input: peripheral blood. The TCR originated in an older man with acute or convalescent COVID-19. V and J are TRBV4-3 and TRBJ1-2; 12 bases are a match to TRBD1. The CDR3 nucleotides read TGCGCCAGCAGCCCAACCGGGACAGGGGGCGTTGGTGGCTACACCTTC. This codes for CASSPTGTGGVGGYTF.